This TCR beta chain was found in a study of cytomegalovirus exposure and HLA in healthy donors. General study points: By a later analysis, the bulk of CMV-associated TCR beta chains appeared HLA-restricted.

The PCR was carried out with 60 Vbeta primers and 13 Jbeta primers. Produced via immunoSEQ multiplex PCR; TCRdb's table is partial and in-frame only. Altogether about 120,000 clones are present, about 74% being singletons, with the ten largest covering approximately 2.4%. The ends were cut back, 7 bases at V and 5 bases at J, with 15 bases in the middle. Germline-derived CDR1 and CDR2 are SGHRS and YFSETQ. This CDR3 has 13 amino acids. As for this clone: Its antigen is unidentified.

Sequenced sample: PBMCs. The TCR originated in a female donor in good health and CMV-seronegative. The rearrangement joins TRBV5-1 to TRBJ1-1, with D perhaps matching TRBD1 (6 bases). CDR3 DNA sequence: TGCGCCAGCTCCTGGGGGGGCGCGACTGAAGCTTTCTTT. Protein: CASSWGGATEAFF. The variable domain in full, completed from reference TRBV5-1 and TRBJ1-1, reads KAGVTQTPRYLIKTRGQQVTLSCSPISGHRSVSWYQQTPGQGLQFLFEYFSETQRNKGNFPGRFSGRQFSNSRSEMNVSTLELGDSALYLCASSWGGATEAFFGQGTRLTVV.